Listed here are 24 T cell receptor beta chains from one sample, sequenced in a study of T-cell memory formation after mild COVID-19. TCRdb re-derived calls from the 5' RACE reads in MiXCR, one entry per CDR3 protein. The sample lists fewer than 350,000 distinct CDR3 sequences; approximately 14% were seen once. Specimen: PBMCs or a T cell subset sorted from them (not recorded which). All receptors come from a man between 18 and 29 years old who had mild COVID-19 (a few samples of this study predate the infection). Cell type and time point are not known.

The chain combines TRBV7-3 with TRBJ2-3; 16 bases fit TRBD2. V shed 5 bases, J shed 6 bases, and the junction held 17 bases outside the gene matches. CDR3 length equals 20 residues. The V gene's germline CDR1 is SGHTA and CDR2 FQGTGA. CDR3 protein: CASSRTKNGTSGREDDTQYF. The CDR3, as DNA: TGTGCCAGCAGCCGAACCAAAAACGGGACTAGCGGGAGGGAAGATGATACGCAGTATTTT.

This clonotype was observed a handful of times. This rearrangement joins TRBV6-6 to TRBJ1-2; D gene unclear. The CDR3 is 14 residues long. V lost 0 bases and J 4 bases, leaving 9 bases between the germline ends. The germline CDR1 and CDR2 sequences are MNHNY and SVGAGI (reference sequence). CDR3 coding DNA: TGTGCCAGCAGTTACTCGACCCACTTCTATGGCTACACCTTC. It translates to CASSYSTHFYGYTF.

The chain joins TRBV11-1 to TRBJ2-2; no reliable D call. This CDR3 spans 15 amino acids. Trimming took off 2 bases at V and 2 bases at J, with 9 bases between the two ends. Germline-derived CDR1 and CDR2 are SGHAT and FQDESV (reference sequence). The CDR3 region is CASSLSSINTGELFF. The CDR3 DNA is TGTGCCAGCAGCTTATCGTCTATAAACACCGGGGAGCTGTTTTTT.

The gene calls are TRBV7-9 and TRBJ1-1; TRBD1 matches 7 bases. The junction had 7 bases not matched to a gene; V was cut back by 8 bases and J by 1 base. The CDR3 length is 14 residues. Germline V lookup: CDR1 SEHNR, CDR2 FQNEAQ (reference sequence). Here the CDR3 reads CASDWDSRNTEAFF. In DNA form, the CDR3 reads TGTGCCAGCGACTGGGACAGTCGGAACACTGAAGCTTTCTTT.

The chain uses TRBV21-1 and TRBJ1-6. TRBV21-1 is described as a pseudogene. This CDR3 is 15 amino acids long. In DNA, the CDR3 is TGTGCCAGCTCTAGTGGACCGGCGTGGAATTCACCCCTCCACTTT. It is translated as CASSSGPAWNSPLHF.

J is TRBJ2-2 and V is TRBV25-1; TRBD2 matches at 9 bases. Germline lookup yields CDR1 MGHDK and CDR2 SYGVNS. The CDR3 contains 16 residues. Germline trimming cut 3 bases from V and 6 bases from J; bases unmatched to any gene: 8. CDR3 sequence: CASSDPRGGHSGELFF. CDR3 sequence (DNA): TGTGCCAGCAGTGACCCGCGGGGGGGCCATTCCGGGGAGCTGTTTTTT. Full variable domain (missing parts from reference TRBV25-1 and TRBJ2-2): EADIYQTPRYLVIGTGKKITLECSQTMGHDKMYWYQQDPGMELHLIHYSYGVNSTEKGDLSSESTVSRIRTEHFPLTLESARPSHTSQYLCASSDPRGGHSGELFFGEGSRLTVL.

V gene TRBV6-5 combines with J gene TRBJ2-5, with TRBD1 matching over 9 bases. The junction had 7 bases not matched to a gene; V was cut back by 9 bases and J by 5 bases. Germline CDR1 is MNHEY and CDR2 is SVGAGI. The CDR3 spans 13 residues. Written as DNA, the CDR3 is TGTGCCAGTTTTTCCGGGACAGGGGAGACCCAGTACTTC. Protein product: CASFSGTGETQYF.

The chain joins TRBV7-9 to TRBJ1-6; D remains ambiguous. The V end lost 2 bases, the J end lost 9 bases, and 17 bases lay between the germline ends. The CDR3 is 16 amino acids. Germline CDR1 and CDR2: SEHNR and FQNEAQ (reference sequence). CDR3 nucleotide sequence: TGTGCCAGCAGCTTAACTTGGACCAGCCGGCGTTCACCCCTCCACTTT. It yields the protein CASSLTWTSRRSPLHF.

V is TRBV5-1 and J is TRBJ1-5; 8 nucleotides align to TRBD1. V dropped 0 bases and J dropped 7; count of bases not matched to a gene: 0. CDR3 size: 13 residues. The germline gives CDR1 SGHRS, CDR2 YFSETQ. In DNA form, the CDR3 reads TGCGCCAGCAGCTTGGGGGACAGGCAGCCCCAGCATTTT. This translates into CASSLGDRQPQHF. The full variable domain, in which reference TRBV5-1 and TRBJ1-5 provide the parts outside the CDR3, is KAGVTQTPRYLIKTRGQQVTLSCSPISGHRSVSWYQQTPGQGLQFLFEYFSETQRNKGNFPGRFSGRQFSNSRSEMNVSTLELGDSALYLCASSLGDRQPQHFGDGTRLSIL.

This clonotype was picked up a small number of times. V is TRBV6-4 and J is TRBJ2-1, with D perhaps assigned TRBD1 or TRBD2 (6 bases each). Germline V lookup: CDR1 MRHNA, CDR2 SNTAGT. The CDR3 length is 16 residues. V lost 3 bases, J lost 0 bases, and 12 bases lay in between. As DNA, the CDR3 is TGTGCCAGCAGTGAAATGGGGGGCATCTCCTACAATGAGCAGTTCTTC. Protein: CASSEMGGISYNEQFF.

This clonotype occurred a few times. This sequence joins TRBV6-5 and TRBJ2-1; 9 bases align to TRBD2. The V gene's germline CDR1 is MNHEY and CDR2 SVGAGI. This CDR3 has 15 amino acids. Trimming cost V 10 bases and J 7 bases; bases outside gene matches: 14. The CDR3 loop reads CATETLSGGSNEQFF. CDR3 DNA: TGTGCCACCGAGACTCTTAGCGGGGGAAGTAATGAGCAGTTCTTC.

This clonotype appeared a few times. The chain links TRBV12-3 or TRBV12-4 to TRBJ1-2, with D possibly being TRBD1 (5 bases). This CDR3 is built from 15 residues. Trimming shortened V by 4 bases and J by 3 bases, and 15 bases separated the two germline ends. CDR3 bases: TGTGCCAGCAGTTATGCAGGGCTCGGAGACTATGGCTACACCTTC. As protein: CASSYAGLGDYGYTF.

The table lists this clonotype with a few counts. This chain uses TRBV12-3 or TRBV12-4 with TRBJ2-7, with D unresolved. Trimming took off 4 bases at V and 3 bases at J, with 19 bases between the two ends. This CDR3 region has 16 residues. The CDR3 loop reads CASSSSQKGSFYEQYF. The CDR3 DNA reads TGTGCCAGCAGTTCTTCCCAAAAAGGGTCTTTCTACGAGCAGTACTTC.

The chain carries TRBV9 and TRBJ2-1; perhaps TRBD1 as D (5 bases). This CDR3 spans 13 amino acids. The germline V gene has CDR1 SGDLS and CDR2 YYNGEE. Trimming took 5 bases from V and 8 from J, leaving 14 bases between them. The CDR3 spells CASSARGIDEQFF. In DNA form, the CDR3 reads TGTGCCAGCAGTGCTAGGGGTATCGATGAGCAGTTCTTC.

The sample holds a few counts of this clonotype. CDR3 loop: CSASRGDNEQFF. The CDR3 region has the DNA TGCAGTGCCAGCAGGGGGGACAATGAGCAGTTCTTC. This chain links TRBV20-1 with TRBJ2-1, with D possibly being TRBD1 (7 bases). Germline V gene data show CDR1 as DFQATT and CDR2 as SNEGSKA (reference sequence). V was cut by 6 bases and J by 5 bases, with 11 bases left in between. The CDR3 length is 12 residues.

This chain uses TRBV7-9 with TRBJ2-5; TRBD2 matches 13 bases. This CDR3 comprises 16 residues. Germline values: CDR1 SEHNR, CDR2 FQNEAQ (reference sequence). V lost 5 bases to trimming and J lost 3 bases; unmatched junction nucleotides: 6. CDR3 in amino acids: CASSPPGLAGKETQYF. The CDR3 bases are TGTGCCAGCAGCCCGCCGGGACTAGCGGGGAAAGAGACCCAGTACTTC.

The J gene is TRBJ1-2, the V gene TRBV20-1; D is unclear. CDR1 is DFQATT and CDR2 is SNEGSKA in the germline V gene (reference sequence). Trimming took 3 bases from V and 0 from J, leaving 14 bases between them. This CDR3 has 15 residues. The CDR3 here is CSASMLQEANYGYTF. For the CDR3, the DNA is TGCAGTGCTAGCATGCTGCAGGAAGCTAACTATGGCTACACCTTC.

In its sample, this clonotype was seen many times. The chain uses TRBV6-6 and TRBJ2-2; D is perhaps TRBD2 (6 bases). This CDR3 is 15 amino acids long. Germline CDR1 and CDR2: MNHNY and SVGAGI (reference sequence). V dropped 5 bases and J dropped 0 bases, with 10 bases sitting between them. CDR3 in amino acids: CASSALASNTGELFF. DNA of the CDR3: TGTGCCAGCAGTGCTCTAGCGTCGAACACCGGGGAGCTGTTTTTT.

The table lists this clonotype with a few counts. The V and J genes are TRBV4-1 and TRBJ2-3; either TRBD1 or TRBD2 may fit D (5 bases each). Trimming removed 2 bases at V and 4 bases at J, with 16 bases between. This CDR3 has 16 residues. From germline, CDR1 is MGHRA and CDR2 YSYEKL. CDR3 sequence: CASSQSGFGGADTQYF. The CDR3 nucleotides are TGCGCCAGCAGCCAAAGTGGGTTTGGGGGTGCAGATACGCAGTATTTT.

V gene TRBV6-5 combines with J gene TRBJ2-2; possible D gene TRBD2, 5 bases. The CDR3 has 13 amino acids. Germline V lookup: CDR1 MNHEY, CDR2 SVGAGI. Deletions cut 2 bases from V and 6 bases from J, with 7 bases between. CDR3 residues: CASSYRRSGELFF. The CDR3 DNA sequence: TGTGCCAGCAGTTACCGGAGGTCCGGGGAGCTGTTTTTT.

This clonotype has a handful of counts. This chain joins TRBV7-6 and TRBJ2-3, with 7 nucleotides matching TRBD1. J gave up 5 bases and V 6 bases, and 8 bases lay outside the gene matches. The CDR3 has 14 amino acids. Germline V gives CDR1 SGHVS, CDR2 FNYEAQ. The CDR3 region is CASSRGPQRDTQYF. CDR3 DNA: TGTGCCAGCAGTAGGGGGCCACAGAGAGATACGCAGTATTTT.

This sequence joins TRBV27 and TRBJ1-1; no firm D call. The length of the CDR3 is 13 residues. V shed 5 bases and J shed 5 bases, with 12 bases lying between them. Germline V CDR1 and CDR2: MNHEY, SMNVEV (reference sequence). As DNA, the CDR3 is TGTGCCAGCAGTAGGAGTAGTTGGACTGAAGCTTTCTTT. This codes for CASSRSSWTEAFF.

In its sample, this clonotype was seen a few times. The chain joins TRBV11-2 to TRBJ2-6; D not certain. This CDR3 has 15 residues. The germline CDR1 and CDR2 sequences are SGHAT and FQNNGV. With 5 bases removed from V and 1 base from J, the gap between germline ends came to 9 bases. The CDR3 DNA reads TGTGCCAGCAGCCTTCCACTTTCTGGGGCCAACGTCCTGACTTTC. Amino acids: CASSLPLSGANVLTF.

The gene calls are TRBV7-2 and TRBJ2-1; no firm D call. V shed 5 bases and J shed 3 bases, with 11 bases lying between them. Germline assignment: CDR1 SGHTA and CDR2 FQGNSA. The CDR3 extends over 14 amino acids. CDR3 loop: CASSPIPNYNEQFF. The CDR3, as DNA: TGTGCCAGCAGCCCCATCCCTAACTACAATGAGCAGTTCTTC.